This T cell receptor beta chain was identified in a study of T cell repertoires in cytomegalovirus infection. Comments on this clonotype: The antigen remains unidentified.

TCRdb re-analysed the reads in MiXCR, keeping a single row per CDR3 protein. There are about 69,000 distinct CDR3 sequences in the sample; more than 25% occur only once, and 45% to 65% lies in the top ten. There are 15 residues in the CDR3. Trimming took 0 bases from V and 8 from J; bases not matched to a gene: 7. Germline CDR1 and CDR2: SGHKS and YYEKEE (reference sequence). This chain links TRBV5-5 with TRBJ1-4, with 7 bases aligning to TRBD1. Here the sequenced sample was CD8+ T cells from cultured PBMCs, taken from culture after CMV antigen stimulation. This receptor was taken from a human donor in good health (CMV status not recorded). Some clones in this sample may be carry-over from other donors' samples. The CDR3 DNA reads TGTGCCAGCAGCTTGGAGACAGGGTCAGGCGAAAAACTGTTTTTT. Translated, it gives CASSLETGSGEKLFF.